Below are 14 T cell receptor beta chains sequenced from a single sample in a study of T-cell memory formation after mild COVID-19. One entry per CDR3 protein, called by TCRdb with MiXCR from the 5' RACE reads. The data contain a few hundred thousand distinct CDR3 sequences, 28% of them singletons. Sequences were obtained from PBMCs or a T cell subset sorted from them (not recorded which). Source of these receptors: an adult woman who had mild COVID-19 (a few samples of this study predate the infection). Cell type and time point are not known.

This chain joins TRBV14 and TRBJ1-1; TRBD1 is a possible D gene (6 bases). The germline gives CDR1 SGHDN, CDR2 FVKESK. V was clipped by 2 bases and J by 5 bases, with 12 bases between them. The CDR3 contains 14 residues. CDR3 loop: CASSQQQGRTEAFF. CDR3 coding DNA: TGTGCCAGCAGCCAACAACAGGGAAGAACTGAAGCTTTCTTT.

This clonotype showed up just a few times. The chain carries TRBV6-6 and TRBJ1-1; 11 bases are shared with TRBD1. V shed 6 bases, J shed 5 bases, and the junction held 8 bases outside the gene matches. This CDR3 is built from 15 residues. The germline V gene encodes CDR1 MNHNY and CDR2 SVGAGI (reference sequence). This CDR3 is CASRGQGDGVTEAFF. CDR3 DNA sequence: TGTGCCAGCAGGGGACAGGGGGATGGAGTTACTGAAGCTTTCTTT.

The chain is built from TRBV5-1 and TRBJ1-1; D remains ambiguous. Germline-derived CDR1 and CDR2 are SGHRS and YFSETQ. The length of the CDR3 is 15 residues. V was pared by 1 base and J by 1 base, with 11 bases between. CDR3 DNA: TGCGCCAGCAGCTTGTCCGGGAGTTCGAACACTGAAGCTTTCTTT. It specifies CASSLSGSSNTEAFF.

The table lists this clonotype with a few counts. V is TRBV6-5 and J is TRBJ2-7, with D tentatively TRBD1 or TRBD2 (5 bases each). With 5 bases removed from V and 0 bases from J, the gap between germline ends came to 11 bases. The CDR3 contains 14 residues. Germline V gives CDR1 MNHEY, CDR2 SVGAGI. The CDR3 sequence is CASSRAGTSYEQYF. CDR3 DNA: TGTGCCAGCAGTCGGGCCGGGACCTCCTACGAGCAGTACTTC.

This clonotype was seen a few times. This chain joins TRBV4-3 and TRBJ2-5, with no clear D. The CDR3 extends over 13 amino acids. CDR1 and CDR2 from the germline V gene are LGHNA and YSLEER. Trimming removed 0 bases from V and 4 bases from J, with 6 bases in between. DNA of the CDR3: TGCGCCAGCAGCCAAGATTTATCAGAGACCCAGTACTTC. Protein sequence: CASSQDLSETQYF.

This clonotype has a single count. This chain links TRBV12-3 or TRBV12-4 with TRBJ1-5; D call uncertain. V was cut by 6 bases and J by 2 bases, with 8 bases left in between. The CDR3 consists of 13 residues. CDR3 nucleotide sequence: TGTGCCAGCAGGAGGGTAGGCAATCAGCCCCAGCATTTT. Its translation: CASRRVGNQPQHF.

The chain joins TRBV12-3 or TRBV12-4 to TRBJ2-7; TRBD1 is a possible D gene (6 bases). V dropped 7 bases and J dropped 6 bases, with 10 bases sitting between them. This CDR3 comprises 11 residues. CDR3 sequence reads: CASKEGGEQYF. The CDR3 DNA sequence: TGTGCCAGCAAGGAAGGGGGCGAGCAGTACTTC.

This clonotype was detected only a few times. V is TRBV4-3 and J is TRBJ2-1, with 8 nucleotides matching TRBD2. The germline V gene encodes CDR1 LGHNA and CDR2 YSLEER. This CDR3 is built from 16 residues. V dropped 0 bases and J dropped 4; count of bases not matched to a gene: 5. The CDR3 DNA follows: TGCGCCAGCAGCCAAGACCCTAGCGGGTTTTACAATGAGCAGTTCTTC. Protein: CASSQDPSGFYNEQFF.

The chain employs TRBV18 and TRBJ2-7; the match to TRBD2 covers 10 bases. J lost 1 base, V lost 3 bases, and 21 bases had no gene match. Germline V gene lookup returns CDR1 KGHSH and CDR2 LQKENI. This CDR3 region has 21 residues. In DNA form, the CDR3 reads TGTGCCAGCTCACCTAGTCAGCCGGGACTAGCGTGGACCAGCCTATCCTACGAGCAGTACTTC. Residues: CASSPSQPGLAWTSLSYEQYF. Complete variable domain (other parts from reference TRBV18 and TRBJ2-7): NAGVMQNPRHLVRRRGQEARLRCSPMKGHSHVYWYRQLPEEGLKFMVYLQKENIIDESGMPKERFSAEFPKEGPSILRIQQVVRGDSAAYFCASSPSQPGLAWTSLSYEQYFGPGTRLTVT.

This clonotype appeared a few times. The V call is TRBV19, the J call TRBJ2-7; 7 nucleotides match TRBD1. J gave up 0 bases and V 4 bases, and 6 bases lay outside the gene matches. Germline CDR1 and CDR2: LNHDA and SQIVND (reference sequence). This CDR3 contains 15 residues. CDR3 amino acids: CASSNQGGSSYEQYF. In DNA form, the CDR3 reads TGTGCCAGTAGTAACCAAGGGGGCAGCTCCTACGAGCAGTACTTC. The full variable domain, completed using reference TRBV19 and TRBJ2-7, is DGGITQSPKYLFRKEGQNVTLSCEQNLNHDAMYWYRQDPGQGLRLIYYSQIVNDFQKGDIAEGYSVSREKKESFPLTVTSAQKNPTAFYLCASSNQGGSSYEQYFGPGTRLTVT.

CDR3 in amino acids: CASSQETGDDYGYTF. As DNA, the CDR3 is TGCGCCAGCAGCCAAGAGACAGGGGATGACTATGGCTACACCTTC. V and J are TRBV4-1 and TRBJ1-2; TRBD1 agrees at 8 bases. Germline lookup yields CDR1 MGHRA and CDR2 YSYEKL. The CDR3 is 15 amino acids. The V and J ends lost 0 bases and 3 bases, in that order; junction bases with no gene match: 3.

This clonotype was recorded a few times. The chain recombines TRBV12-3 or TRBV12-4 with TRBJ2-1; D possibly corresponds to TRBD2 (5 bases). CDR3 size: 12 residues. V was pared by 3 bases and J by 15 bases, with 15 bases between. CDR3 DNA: TGTGCCAGCAGTTTTTCCGGGGAGCGTGGGTTCTTC. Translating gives CASSFSGERGFF.

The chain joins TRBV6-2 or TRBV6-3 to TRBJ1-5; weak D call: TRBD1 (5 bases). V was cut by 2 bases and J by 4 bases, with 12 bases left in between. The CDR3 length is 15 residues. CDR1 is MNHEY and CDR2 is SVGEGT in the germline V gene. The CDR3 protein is CASSYVGGGNQPQHF. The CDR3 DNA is TGTGCCAGCAGTTACGTCGGTGGGGGGAATCAGCCCCAGCATTTT.

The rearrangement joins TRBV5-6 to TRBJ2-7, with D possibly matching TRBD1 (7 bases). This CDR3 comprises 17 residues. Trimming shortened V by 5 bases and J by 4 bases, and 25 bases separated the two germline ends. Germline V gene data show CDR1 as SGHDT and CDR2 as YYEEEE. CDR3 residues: CASSGGGTGSFPYEQYF. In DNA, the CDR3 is TGTGCCAGCAGTGGAGGGGGCACAGGGTCCTTCCCGTACGAGCAGTACTTC.